Listed below are T cell receptor beta chains from one sample, sequenced in a study of T cell responses to AZD1222 COVID-19 vaccine. The protocol was immunoSEQ multiplex PCR, while the TCRdb copy is restricted to in-frame clones and leaves out a portion. This sample has about 86,000 clones, with approximately 89% found just once. The input for sequencing was peripheral blood, taken 28 days after the second AZD1222 dose. The receptors were sampled from an adult who received the AZD1222 COVID-19 vaccine. Both conserved end residues are part of each CDR3. D genes are given only for firm matches. Clone size is shown for a subset of rows, as once, few, many or a class of expanded clone.

clone size: -
D gene: -
J gene: TRBJ2-5
V gene: TRBV5-1
CDR3 DNA: TGCGCCAGCAGCTTGGGTGAAGTGGAGACCCAGTACTTC
CDR3 protein: CASSLGEVETQYF

clone size: -
D gene: TRBD1
J gene: TRBJ1-5
V gene: TRBV5-5
CDR3 DNA: TGTGCCAGCAGCTGGGACAGATCTAATCAGCCCCAGCATTTT
CDR3 protein: CASSWDRSNQPQHF

clone size: -
D gene: TRBD1
J gene: TRBJ2-3
V gene: TRBV5-6
CDR3 DNA: TGTGCCAGCAGCTGGATAACAGGGGGTCGGTATTTT
CDR3 protein: CASSWITGGRYF

clone size: -
D gene: TRBD2
J gene: TRBJ2-5
V gene: TRBV7-7
CDR3 DNA: TGTGCTAGCAGAAAAGCGGGAGCCCCGCCGGAGACCCAGTACTTC
CDR3 protein: CASRKAGAPPETQYF

clone size: -
D gene: TRBD1
J gene: TRBJ1-2
V gene: TRBV7-9
CDR3 DNA: TGTGCCAGCAGCTTAGACAGGGGGTATGGCTACACCTTC
CDR3 protein: CASSLDRGYGYTF

clone size: -
D gene: TRBD1
J gene: TRBJ1-4
V gene: TRBV14
CDR3 DNA: TGTGCCAGCAGCCCAGGGGGCTTGCGAGAAAAACTGTTTTTT
CDR3 protein: CASSPGGLREKLFF

clone size: -
D gene: -
J gene: TRBJ2-3
V gene: TRBV19
CDR3 DNA: TGTGCCAGCCGGACTTCTAGCACAGATACGCAGTATTTT
CDR3 protein: CASRTSSTDTQYF

clone size: -
D gene: TRBD1
J gene: TRBJ1-2
V gene: TRBV29-1
CDR3 DNA: TGCAGCATGGATACCGGACAGGGGGGTAACTATGGCTACACCTTC
CDR3 protein: CSMDTGQGGNYGYTF

clone size: -
D gene: TRBD1
J gene: TRBJ1-2
V gene: TRBV28
CDR3 DNA: TGTGCCAGCAGTTTTGGGGACAGGGTAGCTAACTATGGCTACACCTTC
CDR3 protein: CASSFGDRVANYGYTF

clone size: -
D gene: -
J gene: TRBJ2-2
V gene: TRBV4-3
CDR3 DNA: TGCGCCAGCAGCCAAGGAACGGAAACGAACACCGGGGAGCTGTTTTTT
CDR3 protein: CASSQGTETNTGELFF

clone size: -
D gene: -
J gene: TRBJ1-1
V gene: TRBV7-2
CDR3 DNA: TGTGCCAGCAGCTTATCCCCCGTCATAAACACTGAAGCTTTCTTT
CDR3 protein: CASSLSPVINTEAFF

clone size: -
D gene: -
J gene: TRBJ1-1
V gene: TRBV4-1
CDR3 DNA: TGCGCCAGCAGCTCGGACAGAAGGAACACTGAAGCTTTCTTT
CDR3 protein: CASSSDRRNTEAFF

clone size: -
D gene: -
J gene: TRBJ1-4
V gene: TRBV5-1
CDR3 DNA: TGCGCCAGCAGCTTGGCGGGGGCCCTCGCAACTAATGAAAAACTGTTTTTT
CDR3 protein: CASSLAGALATNEKLFF

clone size: -
D gene: -
J gene: TRBJ1-5
V gene: TRBV6-5
CDR3 DNA: TGTGCCAGCAGGAGCGAGGTCGACCTCAATCAGCCCCAGCATTTT
CDR3 protein: CASRSEVDLNQPQHF

clone size: once
D gene: -
J gene: TRBJ1-4
V gene: TRBV12-5
CDR3 DNA: TGTGCTAGTGGTTTGGTAGGCCAGGGGTGGGAAAAACTGTTTTTT
CDR3 protein: CASGLVGQGWEKLFF

clone size: -
D gene: -
J gene: TRBJ2-5
V gene: TRBV6-5
CDR3 DNA: TGTGCCATTATGGGGTATAGCGGAGAGACCCAGTACTTC
CDR3 protein: CAIMGYSGETQYF

clone size: -
D gene: TRBD1
J gene: TRBJ1-5
V gene: TRBV7-9
CDR3 DNA: TGTGCCAGCAGTCCCGGGACAGGGGTCCTTAGCAATCAGCCCCAGCATTTT
CDR3 protein: CASSPGTGVLSNQPQHF

clone size: -
D gene: -
J gene: TRBJ1-2
V gene: TRBV24-1
CDR3 DNA: TGTGCCACCAGTTATGGCAGGGGTAGTATGTTTGGCTACACCTTC
CDR3 protein: CATSYGRGSMFGYTF

clone size: -
D gene: -
J gene: TRBJ2-1
V gene: TRBV6-4
CDR3 DNA: TGTGCCAGCAGTGACTCGAGTTCGATTAGTAGAAATGAGCAGTTCTTC
CDR3 protein: CASSDSSSISRNEQFF

clone size: -
D gene: TRBD1
J gene: TRBJ2-7
V gene: TRBV6-5
CDR3 DNA: TGTGCCAGCAGTTACGATGGGACAGGGTACGAGCAGTACTTC
CDR3 protein: CASSYDGTGYEQYF

clone size: -
D gene: TRBD1
J gene: TRBJ2-7
V gene: TRBV28
CDR3 DNA: TGTGCCAGCAGACCTAGACAGGGGGACTACGAGCAGTACTTC
CDR3 protein: CASRPRQGDYEQYF

clone size: -
D gene: TRBD1
J gene: TRBJ2-5
V gene: TRBV11-2
CDR3 DNA: TGTGCCAGCAGCTTAGGACAGGGTCCACCCGACTTC
CDR3 protein: CASSLGQGPPDF

clone size: few
D gene: TRBD1
J gene: TRBJ2-7
V gene: TRBV27
CDR3 DNA: TGTGCCAGCAGTTTATCAGGGGGCTATAACGAGCAGTACTTC
CDR3 protein: CASSLSGGYNEQYF

clone size: -
D gene: -
J gene: TRBJ2-5
V gene: TRBV27
CDR3 DNA: TGTGCCAGCAGCAGTAGACACCCCACTATTACCCAGTACTTC
CDR3 protein: CASSSRHPTITQYF

clone size: -
D gene: -
J gene: TRBJ2-5
V gene: TRBV19
CDR3 DNA: TGTGCCAGTACCCCCCACCTAGGCCAAGAGACCCAGTACTTC
CDR3 protein: CASTPHLGQETQYF

clone size: -
D gene: -
J gene: TRBJ1-1
V gene: TRBV7-6
CDR3 DNA: TGTGCCAGCATCGCGACCGCCGCCGCTATGAACACTGAAGCTTTCTTT
CDR3 protein: CASIATAAAMNTEAFF

clone size: -
D gene: -
J gene: TRBJ1-3
V gene: TRBV14
CDR3 DNA: TGTGCCAGCAGCCAAGCACCAGGGACCTCTGGAAACACCATATATTTT
CDR3 protein: CASSQAPGTSGNTIYF

clone size: few
D gene: TRBD1
J gene: TRBJ1-2
V gene: TRBV5-1
CDR3 DNA: TGCGCCAGCAGCCCGGGACAGGGTGGATCTTCTAACTATGGCTACACCTTC
CDR3 protein: CASSPGQGGSSNYGYTF

clone size: -
D gene: -
J gene: TRBJ2-5
V gene: TRBV7-3
CDR3 DNA: TGTGCCAGCAGACAAACAGGGGGGGTAGAGGAGACCCAGTACTTC
CDR3 protein: CASRQTGGVEETQYF

clone size: -
D gene: TRBD1
J gene: TRBJ1-5
V gene: TRBV9
CDR3 DNA: TGTGCCAGCAGCCAGGGGGGGGACCGGCAGCCCCAGCATTTT
CDR3 protein: CASSQGGDRQPQHF

clone size: -
D gene: TRBD1
J gene: TRBJ1-4
V gene: TRBV6-5
CDR3 DNA: TGTGCCGGCGGAGAGACAGGGACTTCGTATGAAAAACTGTTTTTT
CDR3 protein: CAGGETGTSYEKLFF

clone size: -
D gene: TRBD1
J gene: TRBJ2-2
V gene: TRBV2
CDR3 DNA: TGTGCCAGCAGTTCCGGACAGGGCGCCGGGGAGCTGTTTTTT
CDR3 protein: CASSSGQGAGELFF

clone size: -
D gene: TRBD2
J gene: TRBJ2-3
V gene: TRBV14
CDR3 DNA: TGTGCCAGCAGCCAACCGGGGGGACTTCGAAACACAGATACGCAGTATTTT
CDR3 protein: CASSQPGGLRNTDTQYF

clone size: -
D gene: -
J gene: TRBJ2-7
V gene: TRBV5-3
CDR3 DNA: TGTGCCAGAAGCTTGTGTATAGGCTCCTACGAGCAGTACTTC
CDR3 protein: CARSLCIGSYEQYF

clone size: -
D gene: -
J gene: TRBJ2-3
V gene: TRBV6-6
CDR3 DNA: TGTGCCAGCAGTTCCAGCAGCACAGATACGCAGTATTTT
CDR3 protein: CASSSSSTDTQYF

clone size: -
D gene: -
J gene: TRBJ1-3
V gene: TRBV15
CDR3 DNA: TGTGCCACCAGCAGAGGGGGGTTCAGCTCTGGAAACACCATATATTTT
CDR3 protein: CATSRGGFSSGNTIYF

clone size: -
D gene: -
J gene: TRBJ1-6
V gene: TRBV20-1
CDR3 DNA: TGCAGTGCGTCGGGGAATATCCCCCTCCACTTT
CDR3 protein: CSASGNIPLHF

clone size: -
D gene: -
J gene: TRBJ2-5
V gene: TRBV7-7
CDR3 DNA: TGTGCTAGCAGCTTCGGGACGGCGGGGGAGACCCAGTACTTC
CDR3 protein: CASSFGTAGETQYF